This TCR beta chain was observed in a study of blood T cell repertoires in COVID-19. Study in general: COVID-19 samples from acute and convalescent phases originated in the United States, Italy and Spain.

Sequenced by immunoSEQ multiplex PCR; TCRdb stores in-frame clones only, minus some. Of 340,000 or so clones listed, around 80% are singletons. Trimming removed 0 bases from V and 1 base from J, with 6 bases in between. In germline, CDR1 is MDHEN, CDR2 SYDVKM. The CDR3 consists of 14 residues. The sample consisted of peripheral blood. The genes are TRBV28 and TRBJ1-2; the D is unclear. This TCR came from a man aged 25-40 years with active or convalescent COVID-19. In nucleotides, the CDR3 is TGTGCCAGCAGTTTATGGGGCAGTAACTATGGCTACACCTTC. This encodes CASSLWGSNYGYTF.